This is a list of T cell receptor beta chains from one sample in a study of blood T cells in healthy people across ages. MiXCR, applied by TCRdb to the 5' RACE reads, yields one record per CDR3 protein. In the table there are approximately 800,000 distinct CDR3 sequences, around 50% of which are singletons. Material: blood. These receptors originate from a man between 35 and 55 years old in good health. Both conserved end residues are part of each CDR3. The D gene is left open where the match is weak. Size is omitted from some rows. Given values are once, few, many or a class for expanded clones.

J gene | clone size | D gene | V gene | CDR3 DNA | CDR3 protein
TRBJ1-6 | - | - | TRBV15 | TGTGCCACCAGCACCAAGAGAAGCGGGGCCTCCTATAATTCACCCCCCCACTTT | CATSTKRSGASYNSPPHF
TRBJ2-5 | many | - | TRBV7-2 | TGTGCCAGCAGCCCGACCCGAGAGACCCAGTACTTC | CASSPTRETQYF
TRBJ2-5 | few | - | TRBV12-3/TRBV12-4 | TGTGCCAGCAGTCCGGGTTATGATGGAGAGACCCAGTACTTC | CASSPGYDGETQYF
TRBJ2-1 | - | - | TRBV9 | TGTGCCAGCAGCGTAGCACCAGACCTCTCCTACAATGAGCAGTTCTTC | CASSVAPDLSYNEQFF
TRBJ2-7 | few | - | TRBV6-2/TRBV6-3 | TGTGCCAGCAGTTCTCAGTGGAGCTCCTACGAGCAGTACTTC | CASSSQWSSYEQYF
TRBJ2-1 | - | TRBD2 | TRBV18 | TGTGCCAGCTCACCAACGGGACTAGGTTACAATGAGCAGTTCTTC | CASSPTGLGYNEQFF
TRBJ2-3 | many | TRBD1 | TRBV27 | TGTGCCAGCATCGAGGGGACAGGGGGCACAGATACGCAGTATTTT | CASIEGTGGTDTQYF
TRBJ1-4 | - | - | TRBV28 | TGTGCCAGCAGTTTACAGGGGTACAATGAAAAACTGTTTTTT | CASSLQGYNEKLFF
TRBJ2-5 | - | TRBD2 | TRBV12-3/TRBV12-4 | TGTGCCAGCAGTCCGGGTCGGGGGGGGCGAGAGACCCAGTACTTC | CASSPGRGGRETQYF
TRBJ2-5 | - | - | TRBV20-1 | TGCAGTGTCCGGGGGGCGTTTACACAAGAGACCCAGTACTTC | CSVRGAFTQETQYF
TRBJ2-1 | once | - | TRBV15 | TGTGCCACCAGCAGTCTAACAGGTGGAAATGAGCAGTTCTTC | CATSSLTGGNEQFF
TRBJ1-2 | - | - | TRBV12-5 | TGTGCTAGTGGAGTGTGTATAGTCGCGAGGGACTTAGGCTACACCTTC | CASGVCIVARDLGYTF
TRBJ2-7 | - | - | TRBV28 | TGTGCCAGCAGAAGATCATCAAGGTCCCACGAGCAGTACTTC | CASRRSSRSHEQYF
TRBJ1-1 | - | - | TRBV3-1 | TGTGCCAGCAGAACAGACACTGAAGCTTTCTTT | CASRTDTEAFF
TRBJ2-5 | - | - | TRBV6-5 | TGTGCCAGCAGTTACGGAGTTGCCGAGACCCAGTACTTC | CASSYGVAETQYF
TRBJ2-1 | - | TRBD1 | TRBV7-6 | TGTGCCAGCAGCTTGACCGGGACAGGAGGCGAGCAGTTCTTC | CASSLTGTGGEQFF
TRBJ1-1 | - | - | TRBV7-9 | TGTGCCAGCAGCTTAGGAGCAGGGAAGAACACTGAAGCTTTCTTT | CASSLGAGKNTEAFF
TRBJ2-1 | - | TRBD2 | TRBV6-1 | TGTGCCAGCAGCGGGCTAGTGGGGGGGAATGAGCAGTTCTTC | CASSGLVGGNEQFF
TRBJ2-1 | - | - | TRBV29-1 | TGCAGCTCAAGACAGGCGGGCAATGAGCAGTTCTTC | CSSRQAGNEQFF
TRBJ2-3 | few | - | TRBV4-2 | TGTGCCAGCAGCCAAGATCGGGGGTCCTCGGGCACAGATACGCAGTATTTT | CASSQDRGSSGTDTQYF
TRBJ2-5 | - | - | TRBV11-2 | TGTCCTAAGGGGACGGAAGAGACCCAGTACTTC | CPKGTEETQYF
TRBJ2-5 | few | TRBD2 | TRBV7-2 | TGTGCCAGCAGCTTAGGACTAGCGGGAGTTTGGCAAGAGACCCAGTACTTC | CASSLGLAGVWQETQYF
TRBJ2-6 | few | - | TRBV6-1 | TGTGCCAGCAGTGAAAGAGGTCTCCTCTGGGCCAACGTCCTGACTTTC | CASSERGLLWANVLTF
TRBJ2-3 | once | - | TRBV7-3 | TGCGCCAGCAGCTTGTCCGGGACCGAGGCCGGGCTGTCGCAGTATTTT | CASSLSGTEAGLSQYF
TRBJ2-3 | - | - | TRBV7-9 | TGTGCCAGCAGCCCGGGACCCACCCTCCCCCCAGATACGCAGTATTTT | CASSPGPTLPPDTQYF
TRBJ1-2 | - | TRBD1 | TRBV10-3 | TGTGCCATCAGTGACACAGGGGCTTCTTATGGCTACACCTTC | CAISDTGASYGYTF
TRBJ2-7 | few | TRBD2 | TRBV27 | TGTGCCAGCACCCTCACTCTAGCGGGATACCCATACGAGCAGTACTTC | CASTLTLAGYPYEQYF